This record covers a single T cell receptor (beta chain). Its cognate antigen has yet to be identified. The record has no base qualities; no much larger clone is one base away. Taken from the germline V gene, the CDR1 and CDR2 loops are SGHVS and FNYEAQ. The trim is 0 bases for V and 8 bases for J, with a gap of 16 bases between the germline ends. The CDR3 numbers 15 residues from cysteine through phenylalanine. The only DNA kept is the CDR3, 45 bases in frame from the first base. The data belong to a study of cytomegalovirus exposure and HLA in healthy donors (dated by TCRdb to 2016 to 2017). Regarding the study in general: A later analysis indicated that the 120 validation repertoires were generated on the platform also employed for the roughly 650 repertoires of the first cohort. The study aimed to test whether signatures of past pathogen exposure could be identified by cataloging public T cell receptors. In addition to the first cohort of about 650 subjects, a separate validation cohort of 120 different subjects was used. High-throughput TCR immunosequencing, statistical association of individual TCRs with disease status, and machine learning were combined to predict cytomegalovirus infection status. The research as a whole found: The authors suggested that the approach could potentially be generalized to other disease states and immunological phenotypes. Most TCR sequences were observed very rarely across donors, whereas some public TCRs were present in many individuals. All 130 or so repertoires were used to score co-occurrence in the validation cohort in a later analysis, because that analysis had no HLA typing for the cohort. In vitro tests confirmed that a few of the cytomegalovirus-associated TCR beta chains recognize cytomegalovirus antigens. In both the original and validation cohorts, the classifier was reported to diagnose cytomegalovirus status with high specificity and sensitivity. The study gave a list of about 170 TCR beta chains associated with cytomegalovirus. Subsequent analysis determined that TCRs grouped into clusters in the first cohort also showed a tendency toward co-occurrence across the 120 validation repertoires, and 94% of cluster scores exceeded 0.

The method behind the library was the immunoSEQ multiplex PCR assay. Under the source paper's analysis protocol: A statistical classification framework was developed to diagnose cytomegalovirus status using the catalog of TCR beta chain sequences. TCRdb mirrors the immuneACCESS table, restricted to in-frame sequences. Some clones are absent from its copies; in checked studies, under half trace to an unresolved V gene, and the reason for the others is unknown. The V and J calls and clone size are taken from that table; D and trimming were inferred from the DNA. The sample profile shows 100,000 or so clones; around nine tenths of them were found once. Around 3.9% of the sample is in the top ten clones. The donors were included in the validation cohort of approximately 120 subjects, a group kept apart from the roughly 670-subject first cohort.

The material sequenced was PBMCs. In this chain, TRBV7-6 is recombined with TRBJ1-1; perhaps TRBD1 is the D gene, with 6 bases matching. This TCR was sampled from a woman in her 30s in good health and CMV-seronegative. The sequence in DNA is TGTGCCAGCAGCTTAGCGTCCCCCCTCACAGGGGAAGCTTTCTTT. Translated, this gives CASSLASPLTGEAFF. Where the CDR3 stops, the reference TRBV7-6 and TRBJ1-1 genes take over; the full variable domain is GAGVSQSPRYKVTKRGQDVALRCDPISGHVSLYWYRQALGQGPEFLTYFNYEAQQDKSGLPNDRFSAERPEGSISTLTIQRTEQRDSAMYRCASSLASPLTGEAFFGQGTRLTVV.